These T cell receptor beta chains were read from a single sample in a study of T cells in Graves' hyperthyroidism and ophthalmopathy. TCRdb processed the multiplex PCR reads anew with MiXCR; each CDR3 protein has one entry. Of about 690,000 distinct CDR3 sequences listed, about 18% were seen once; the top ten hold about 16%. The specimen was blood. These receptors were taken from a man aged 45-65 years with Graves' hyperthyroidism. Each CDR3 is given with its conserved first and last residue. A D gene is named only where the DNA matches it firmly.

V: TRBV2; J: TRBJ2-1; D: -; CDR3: CASMVWGSSYNEQFF
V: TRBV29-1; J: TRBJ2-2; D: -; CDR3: CSVAGHDTGELFF
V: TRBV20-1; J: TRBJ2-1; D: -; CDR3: CSASPPRGNSCNEQFF
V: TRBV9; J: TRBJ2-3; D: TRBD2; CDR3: CASSHSGRAEDTQYF
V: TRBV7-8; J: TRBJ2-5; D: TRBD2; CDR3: CASSLAALAGGETQYF
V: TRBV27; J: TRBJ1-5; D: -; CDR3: CASRAVGGNQPQHF
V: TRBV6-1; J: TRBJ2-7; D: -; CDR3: CASKRSSGAFEQYF
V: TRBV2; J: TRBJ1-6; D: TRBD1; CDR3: CASSSGTVNSPLHF
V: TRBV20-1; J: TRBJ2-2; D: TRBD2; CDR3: CSARTSGRPLTGELFF
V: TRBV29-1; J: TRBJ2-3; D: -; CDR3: CSVDGAGQTTDTQYF
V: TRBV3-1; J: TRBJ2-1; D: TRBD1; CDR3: CASSQGGGQGAPGTYNEQFF
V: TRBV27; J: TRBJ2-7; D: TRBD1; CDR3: CASSQNRLRQGADEQYF
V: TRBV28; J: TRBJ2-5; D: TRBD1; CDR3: CASSRADRKETQYF
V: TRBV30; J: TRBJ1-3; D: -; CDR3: CAWSAGSSGNTIYF
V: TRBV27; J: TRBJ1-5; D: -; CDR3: CASSLNQGWQPQHF
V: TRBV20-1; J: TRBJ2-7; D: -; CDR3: CSARDLGHSYSYEQYF
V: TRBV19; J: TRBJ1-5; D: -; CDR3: CASSPQENQPQHF
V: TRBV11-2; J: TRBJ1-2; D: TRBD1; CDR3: CASSTTPTGDGYTF
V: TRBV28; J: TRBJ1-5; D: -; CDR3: CASSPSPANQPQHF
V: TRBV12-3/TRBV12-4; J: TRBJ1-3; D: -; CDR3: CASSSQTGNTIYF
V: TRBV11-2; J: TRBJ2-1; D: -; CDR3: CASSFLGGAGGNEQFF
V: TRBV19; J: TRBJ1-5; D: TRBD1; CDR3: CASSILRLGQTNQPQHF
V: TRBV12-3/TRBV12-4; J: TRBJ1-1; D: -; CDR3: CASVTNTEAFF
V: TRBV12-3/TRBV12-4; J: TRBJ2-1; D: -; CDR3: CASSFSNEQFF